The text below deals with one T cell receptor beta chain. No antigen is known for it. The iRepertoire multiplex PCR system with TCR subtype-specific primers built both bulk and single-cell libraries. Each sample contributed roughly 95-550 ng of RNA for bulk libraries. TCRdb re-analyzed the multiplex PCR reads; it lists each CDR3 protein once, without DNA. The sample has 8,800 or so distinct CDR3 sequences. The CDR3 is made up of 14 amino acids. Germline CDR1 SQVTM, CDR2 ANQGSEA. This sample is part of a study of T cells in severe cutaneous drug reactions. Study in general: A European registry, Taiwan and Thailand supplied patients during about 2010 to 2019. Study-wide findings and caveats: In carbamazepine-induced Stevens-Johnson syndrome or toxic epidermal necrolysis, TRBV12-4 averaged approximately 30% in blister cells and about 5.4% in PBMC.

Sequenced patients had Stevens-Johnson syndrome or toxic epidermal necrolysis caused by carbamazepine. The sample comprised cells from a skin blister. The clonotype was recovered from a human donor with a severe cutaneous adverse drug reaction. The chain has TRBV29-1 and TRBJ2-1; TCRdb gives TRBD2 as the D gene, but with no DNA this cannot be confirmed. CDR3 loop: CSVGAGGSYNEQFF.